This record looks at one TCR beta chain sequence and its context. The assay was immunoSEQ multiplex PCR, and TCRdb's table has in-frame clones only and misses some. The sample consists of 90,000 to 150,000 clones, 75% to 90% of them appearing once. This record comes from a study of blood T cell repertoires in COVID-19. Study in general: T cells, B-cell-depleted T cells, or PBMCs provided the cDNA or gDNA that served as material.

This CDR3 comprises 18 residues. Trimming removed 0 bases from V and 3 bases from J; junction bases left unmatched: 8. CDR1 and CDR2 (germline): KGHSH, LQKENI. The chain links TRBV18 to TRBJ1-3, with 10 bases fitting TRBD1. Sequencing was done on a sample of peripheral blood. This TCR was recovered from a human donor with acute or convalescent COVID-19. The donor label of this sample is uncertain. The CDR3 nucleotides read TGTGCCAGCTCACCACCGGGACAGGGGACCATTGGTGGAAACACCATATATTTT. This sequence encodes CASSPPGQGTIGGNTIYF.